This is a list of T cell receptor beta chains from one sample in a study of shared T cell receptors in the human thymus. Libraries were prepared by immunoSEQ multiplex PCR; TCRdb keeps only in-frame clonotypes and omits some of them. Here the sample spans almost 550,000 clones, around 78% being singletons. These records were also assigned to another study, of human thymus T cells.

Sequencing was carried out using thymocytes. These receptor sequences come from a boy younger than two with a congenital heart defect. Both conserved end residues are part of each CDR3. A D gene is named only where the DNA matches it firmly. Not all rows give a size; the values are once, few, many and, for expanded clones, a class.

size	V	D	J	CDR3	DNA
once	TRBV7-8	NA	TRBJ1-1	CASSPGVMNTEAFF	TGTGCCAGCAGCCCAGGGGTCATGAACACTGAAGCTTTCTTT
few	TRBV2	TRBD1	TRBJ1-1	CASSGTGKGGTEAFF	TGTGCCAGCAGTGGGACAGGCAAAGGTGGCACTGAAGCTTTCTTT
few	TRBV4-2	NA	TRBJ2-1	CASSQEVGAISNEQFF	TGTGCCAGCAGCCAAGAAGTGGGAGCCATAAGTAATGAGCAGTTCTTC
NA	TRBV18	NA	TRBJ1-4	CASSPGRGGEKLFF	TGTGCCAGCTCCCCAGGGAGGGGAGGTGAAAAACTGTTTTTT
NA	TRBV2	TRBD2	TRBJ2-7	CASRDHPGLARNEQYF	TGTGCCAGCAGGGACCACCCCGGACTAGCGAGGAACGAGCAGTACTTC
NA	TRBV25-1	TRBD1	TRBJ1-2	CASRAPGTGNDYGYTF	TGTGCCAGCAGAGCGCCCGGGACAGGAAACGACTATGGCTACACCTTC
NA	TRBV6-6	TRBD2	TRBJ2-1	CASSYAGGPAEQFF	TGTGCCAGCAGTTACGCGGGAGGGCCGGCTGAGCAGTTCTTC
NA	TRBV10-2	TRBD2	TRBJ2-5	CAGSVAGGAGETQYF	TGCGCCGGGTCGGTAGCGGGAGGGGCGGGAGAGACCCAGTACTTC
once	TRBV15	TRBD1	TRBJ2-1	CATSREQPGQYNEQFF	TGTGCCACCAGCAGGGAACAGCCGGGACAGTACAATGAGCAGTTCTTC
NA	TRBV10-2	NA	TRBJ2-3	CASSPTSPNCTDTQYF	TGCGCCAGCAGTCCGACTAGTCCGAACTGCACAGATACGCAGTATTTT
NA	TRBV25-1	TRBD2	TRBJ2-1	CASRQLAGLDNEQFF	TGTGCCAGCAGGCAACTAGCGGGGTTGGACAATGAGCAGTTCTTC
NA	TRBV27	NA	TRBJ1-5	CASSLSSNQPQHF	TGTGCCAGCAGTTTAAGTAGCAACCAGCCCCAGCATTTT
NA	TRBV6-1	NA	TRBJ1-1	CASSDLNTEAFF	TGTGCCAGCAGTGACCTTAACACTGAAGCTTTCTTT
NA	TRBV27	NA	TRBJ2-3	CASSLGSSSTDTQYF	TGTGCCAGCAGTTTGGGCAGCTCTAGCACAGATACGCAGTATTTT
NA	TRBV7-2	NA	TRBJ2-1	CASTQGAGFYNEQFF	TGTGCCAGCACCCAAGGGGCGGGGTTCTACAATGAGCAGTTCTTC
NA	TRBV5-8	NA	TRBJ2-3	CASSQNLGQLFTDTQYF	TGTGCCAGCAGCCAAAACCTCGGACAGCTCTTCACAGATACGCAGTATTTT
NA	TRBV7-6	TRBD2	TRBJ2-1	CASSFSPARRERAYNEQFF	TGTGCCAGCAGCTTTTCTCCAGCTAGGCGGGAGAGGGCCTACAATGAGCAGTTCTTC
NA	TRBV4-2	NA	TRBJ2-7	CASSQNQGGHEQYF	TGTGCCAGCAGCCAGAACCAGGGAGGACACGAGCAGTACTTC
NA	TRBV30	NA	TRBJ1-4	CAWTRQAPHEKLFF	TGTGCCTGGACTCGACAGGCCCCCCATGAAAAACTGTTTTTT
NA	TRBV2	NA	TRBJ2-7	CASSDGGRVEQYF	TGTGCCAGCAGTGACGGGGGGCGGGTCGAGCAGTACTTC
NA	TRBV9	NA	TRBJ2-7	CASSPPGEPFYEQYF	TGTGCCAGCAGCCCACCGGGGGAGCCTTTCTACGAGCAGTACTTC
few	TRBV21-1	NA	TRBJ1-2	CASSKKRLTGEHGYTF	TGTGCCAGCAGCAAAAAGCGCCTTACAGGGGAACATGGCTACACCTTC
once	TRBV2	NA	TRBJ1-3	CASSHRTGGNTIYF	TGTGCCAGCAGTCATAGGACTGGCGGAAACACCATATATTTT
once	TRBV5-1	TRBD2	TRBJ2-7	CASSLDGTSDAYEQYF	TGCGCCAGCAGCTTGGACGGGACTAGCGACGCCTACGAGCAGTACTTC
few	TRBV5-1	NA	TRBJ2-7	CASSSSYEQYF	TGCGCCAGCAGTAGTTCCTACGAGCAGTACTTC
NA	TRBV4-1	NA	TRBJ2-1	CASSGRGERVYNEQFF	TGCGCCAGCAGCGGGAGAGGCGAGCGGGTATACAATGAGCAGTTCTTC
NA	TRBV10-2	NA	TRBJ2-7	CASSVATAYEQYF	TGCGCCAGCAGTGTAGCTACGGCCTACGAGCAGTACTTC
NA	TRBV9	TRBD1	TRBJ2-1	CASSQRTGGVAGASYNEQFF	TGTGCCAGCAGCCAGAGGACAGGGGGCGTCGCGGGAGCCTCCTACAATGAGCAGTTCTTC
NA	TRBV28	TRBD1	TRBJ2-2	CASSPQQGSGELFF	TGTGCCAGCAGTCCCCAACAGGGGTCCGGGGAGCTGTTTTTT
NA	TRBV20-1	NA	TRBJ1-4	CSAVREKLFF	TGCAGTGCCGTCAGGGAAAAACTGTTTTTT
NA	TRBV15	TRBD1	TRBJ2-3	CATSRGDRGADTQYF	TGTGCCACCAGCAGAGGGGACAGGGGCGCAGATACGCAGTATTTT
NA	TRBV6-6	NA	TRBJ2-1	CASRTDHLNNEQFF	TGTGCCAGCAGGACAGACCACCTCAACAATGAGCAGTTCTTC
few	TRBV5-1	TRBD2	TRBJ2-3	CASKVAGTSGGDTQYF	TGCGCCAGCAAGGTAGCCGGGACTAGCGGGGGAGATACGCAGTATTTT
once	TRBV7-8	NA	TRBJ2-3	CASSLQRTDTQYF	TGTGCCAGCAGCTTACAGCGTACAGATACGCAGTATTTT
NA	TRBV5-1	NA	TRBJ2-7	CASPLGAGPMPLYEQYF	TGCGCCAGCCCCCTGGGGGCAGGCCCCATGCCCCTCTACGAGCAGTACTTC
NA	TRBV14	NA	TRBJ2-2	CASSPTEQGGTGELFF	TGTGCCAGCAGCCCTACCGAGCAGGGGGGAACCGGGGAGCTGTTTTTT
once	TRBV18	NA	TRBJ2-2	CASSPPSKGLKRNTGELFF	TGTGCCAGCTCACCACCCTCGAAAGGACTGAAACGGAACACCGGGGAGCTGTTTTTT
few	TRBV4-3	TRBD2	TRBJ2-7	CASSQDRGSGDSSYEQYF	TGCGCCAGCAGCCAAGATAGAGGTAGCGGGGACTCCTCCTACGAGCAGTACTTC
NA	TRBV6-4	TRBD2	TRBJ2-5	CASSDYPSGRALQETQYF	TGTGCCAGCAGTGACTACCCTAGCGGGAGGGCTCTCCAAGAGACCCAGTACTTC
NA	TRBV19	NA	TRBJ1-4	CASSIVATNEKLFF	TGTGCCAGTAGTATTGTCGCAACTAATGAAAAACTGTTTTTT
NA	TRBV21-1	NA	TRBJ1-4	CASSKGGDRGEGKLFF	TGTGCCAGCAGCAAAGGGGGGGACAGGGGAGAGGGAAAACTGTTTTTT
NA	TRBV10-3	TRBD1	TRBJ1-1	CAMTGGMNTEAFF	TGTGCCATGACAGGGGGGATGAACACTGAAGCTTTCTTT
NA	TRBV19	TRBD2	TRBJ2-1	CASTGREGQYNEQFF	TGTGCCAGTACTGGCCGGGAGGGCCAGTACAATGAGCAGTTCTTC
few	TRBV12-2	NA	TRBJ2-5	CASRPGLEKTQYF	TGTGCAAGTCGCCCGGGACTCGAAAAGACCCAGTACTTC
NA	TRBV7-8	TRBD2	TRBJ2-7	CASSPPRLADYEQYF	TGTGCCAGCAGCCCACCCCGACTAGCGGACTACGAGCAGTACTTC
NA	TRBV18	NA	TRBJ2-3	CASSPIAETPFSTDTQYF	TGTGCCAGCTCACCAATAGCGGAGACTCCATTTAGCACAGATACGCAGTATTTT
few	TRBV4-1	NA	TRBJ2-7	CASSQDFFPPKLGNRPYEQYF	TGCGCCAGCAGCCAAGACTTTTTTCCCCCCAAGCTCGGGAACAGACCCTACGAGCAGTACTTC
once	TRBV5-1	NA	TRBJ2-5	CASKGGVRGMGETQYF	TGCGCCTCGAAAGGGGGAGTTAGGGGGATGGGAGAGACCCAGTACTTC
NA	TRBV7-9	TRBD1	TRBJ1-2	CASSPGTDSYGYTF	TGTGCCAGCAGCCCTGGGACAGATTCTTATGGCTACACCTTC
NA	TRBV2	TRBD2	TRBJ2-7	CASSLRVPGGQDEQYF	TGTGCCAGCAGTCTCCGGGTTCCGGGAGGTCAGGACGAGCAGTACTTC
NA	TRBV28	TRBD1	TRBJ2-6	CASSLGTGVLGGANVLTF	TGTGCCAGCAGTTTAGGGACAGGGGTCCTTGGGGGGGCCAACGTCCTGACTTTC
NA	TRBV27	NA	TRBJ2-3	CASRAASTDTQYF	TGTGCCAGCAGAGCGGCTAGCACAGATACGCAGTATTTT
NA	TRBV9	NA	TRBJ1-4	CASSAGLLNEKLFF	TGTGCCAGCAGCGCCGGACTTCTGAATGAAAAACTGTTTTTT
NA	TRBV28	NA	TRBJ2-7	CASSFSGGLAPYEQYF	TGTGCCAGCAGTTTTTCGGGTGGCCTTGCCCCCTACGAGCAGTACTTC
NA	TRBV29-1	TRBD2	TRBJ2-1	CSVQTGTSDVNEQFF	TGCAGCGTTCAGACCGGGACTAGCGATGTAAATGAGCAGTTCTTC
NA	TRBV28	NA	TRBJ1-5	CASSPSVRRQYSNQPQHF	TGTGCCAGCAGCCCTTCGGTGAGGCGGCAGTATAGCAATCAGCCCCAGCATTTT